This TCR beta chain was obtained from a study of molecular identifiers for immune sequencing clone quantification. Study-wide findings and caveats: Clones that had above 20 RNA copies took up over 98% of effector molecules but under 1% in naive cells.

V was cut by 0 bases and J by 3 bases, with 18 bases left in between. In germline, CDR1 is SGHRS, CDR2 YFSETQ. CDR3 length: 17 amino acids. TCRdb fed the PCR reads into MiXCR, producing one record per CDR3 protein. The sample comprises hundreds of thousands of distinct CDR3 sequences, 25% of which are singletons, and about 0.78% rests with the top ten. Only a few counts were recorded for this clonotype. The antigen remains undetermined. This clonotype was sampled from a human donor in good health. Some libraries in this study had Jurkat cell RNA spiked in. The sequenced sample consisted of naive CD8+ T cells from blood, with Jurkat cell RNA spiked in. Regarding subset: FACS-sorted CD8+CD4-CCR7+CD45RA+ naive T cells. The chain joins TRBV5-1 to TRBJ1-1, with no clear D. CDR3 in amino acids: CASSLEVHLAGDTEAFF. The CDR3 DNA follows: TGCGCCAGCAGCTTGGAGGTACACCTGGCGGGTGACACTGAAGCTTTCTTT.